This TCR beta chain is from a study of T cell clonotyping in hematopoietic cell transplantation. Time point defined: recipient sample about 28 days before transplant, after cytoreduction. Recipients were bled about 28 days pretransplant and at posttransplant days 30, 100, 180. Measured with immunoSEQ multiplex PCR; TCRdb has only the in-frame clones, and not every one. The sample holds over 45,000 clones; over 75% are singletons and the top ten take about 6.1%. V lost 1 base and J 3 bases, leaving 10 bases between the germline ends. The V gene's germline CDR1 is SQVTM and CDR2 ANQGSEA. This CDR3 has 13 residues. Concerning this clone: Antigen: not known.

Regarding the study as a whole: At the given depth, recipient repertoires were over 97% de novo clonotypes. Higher Inverse Simpson Index values in graft donor and pretransplant recipient predicted broader posttransplant TCR diversity.

The sample here was peripheral blood mononuclear cells, taken before stem cell transplant. V gene TRBV29-1 combines with J gene TRBJ2-7; D unresolved. The sequence was obtained from a man in his sixties with biphenotypic leukemia. Some clones in this sample may be carry-over from other donors' samples. This chain's CDR3 is CSVEGANNYEQYF. Written as DNA, the CDR3 is TGCAGCGTTGAAGGGGCAAATAACTACGAGCAGTACTTC.